Below are 8 T cell receptor beta chains sequenced from a single sample in a study of control samples from healthy donors and cancer patients. TCRdb's table, derived via immunoSEQ multiplex PCR, lists solely in-frame clones and lacks some. The data contain about 130,000 clones, about nine tenths of them singletons. The sample consisted of blood. All receptors come from a man between 18 and 29 years old in good health.

The chain couples TRBV13 to TRBJ2-1; TRBD1 matches at 12 bases. The CDR3 is made up of 18 amino acids. CDR1 and CDR2 (germline): PRHDT, FYEKMQ (reference sequence). V lost 5 bases to trimming and J lost 6 bases; unmatched junction nucleotides: 14. CDR3 nucleotide sequence: TGTGCCAGCAGCCTACGACGACCGGGACAGGGGGCTTTCAATGAGCAGTTCTTC. The encoded protein is CASSLRRPGQGAFNEQFF.

V and J are TRBV4-1 and TRBJ2-1, with TRBD2 matching over 9 bases. V trimming: 1 base; J trimming: 7 bases; junction bases outside the gene matches: 8. This CDR3 comprises 16 residues. CDR1 is MGHRA and CDR2 is YSYEKL in the germline V gene. In DNA, the CDR3 is TGCGCCAGCAGCCAAGCCGGCGGGGGGGCGAGGAATGAGCAGTTCTTC. Protein: CASSQAGGGARNEQFF.

The rearrangement joins TRBV5-5 to TRBJ2-5; no reliable D call. CDR1 and CDR2 from the germline V gene are SGHKS and YYEKEE (reference sequence). V lost 4 bases and J lost 2, with 15 bases in between. This CDR3 contains 15 residues. This CDR3 reads CASSGHEETQETQYF. The CDR3 DNA reads TGTGCCAGCAGCGGGCACGAGGAAACACAAGAGACCCAGTACTTC.

The V call is TRBV12-3 or TRBV12-4, the J call TRBJ1-1; D is unclear. V was cut by 5 bases and J by 6 bases, with 10 bases left in between. This CDR3 is 12 amino acids long. This CDR3 is CASSPGGSEAFF. CDR3 nucleotides: TGTGCCAGCAGTCCCGGAGGCTCTGAAGCTTTCTTT.

The rearrangement links TRBV29-1 to TRBJ1-4; D perhaps matches TRBD1 (5 bases). The CDR3 spans 12 residues. Per germline, CDR1 SQVTM and CDR2 ANQGSEA. Trimming cost V 6 bases and J 7 bases, with 12 bases left between them. The CDR3 nucleotides are TGCAGCGTCGCCAGGGCAGGTGAAAAACTGTTTTTT. Its protein is CSVARAGEKLFF.

This rearrangement joins TRBV30 to TRBJ2-7, with 7 bases matching TRBD1. The CDR3 runs to 14 residues. V dropped 2 bases and J dropped 0; count of bases not matched to a gene: 4. The germline gives CDR1 GTSNPN, CDR2 SVGIG (reference sequence). CDR3 loop: CAWSSDRSSYEQYF. In DNA, the CDR3 is TGTGCCTGGAGTTCGGACAGGAGCTCCTACGAGCAGTACTTC.

The V call is TRBV5-1, the J call TRBJ2-1, with TRBD2 matching over 9 bases. The length of the CDR3 is 15 residues. Germline-derived CDR1 and CDR2 are SGHRS and YFSETQ. With V trimmed by 4 bases and J by 4 bases, 6 bases remained unmatched. CDR3: CASSPRAGGYNEQFF. The DNA for the CDR3 is TGCGCCAGCAGCCCCCGAGCGGGGGGTTACAATGAGCAGTTCTTC.

The chain employs TRBV7-2 and TRBJ2-3; D ambiguous. The CDR3 totals 13 residues. V was shortened by 1 base and J by 5 bases, with 7 bases between the two germline ends. The germline gives CDR1 SGHTA, CDR2 FQGNSA. The CDR3 coding sequence is TGTGCCAGCAGCTTAGTGGGCGGAGATACGCAGTATTTT. Translated: CASSLVGGDTQYF. The full variable domain, rest sourced from reference TRBV7-2 and TRBJ2-3, is GAGVSQSPSNKVTEKGKDVELRCDPISGHTALYWYRQSLGQGLEFLIYFQGNSAPDKSGLPSDRFSAERTGGSVSTLTIQRTQQEDSAVYLCASSLVGGDTQYFGPGTRLTVL.